One and the same sample provided the 21 T cell receptor beta chains below, sequenced in a study of blood T cell repertoires in COVID-19. The protocol was immunoSEQ multiplex PCR, while the TCRdb copy is restricted to in-frame clones and leaves out a portion. The table records over 25,000 clones, 84% of them present only once. The specimen sequenced was peripheral blood. The receptors come from an elderly woman with acute or convalescent COVID-19.

J is TRBJ2-2 and V is TRBV9, with 8 bases that match TRBD2. V trimming: 3 bases; J trimming: 4 bases; junction bases outside the gene matches: 8. The CDR3 has 16 amino acids. Germline V gene sequence: CDR1 SGDLS, CDR2 YYNGEE. CDR3 loop: CASSGQGRGGTGELFF. DNA for the CDR3: TGTGCCAGCAGCGGCCAGGGCCGGGGGGGCACCGGGGAGCTGTTTTTT.

This clone appeared a single time. The chain employs TRBV18 and TRBJ1-2; 7 nucleotides align to TRBD1. J lost 2 bases, V lost 5 bases, and 2 bases had no gene match. The CDR3 has 13 amino acids. Germline CDR1 and CDR2: KGHSH and LQKENI. CDR3 amino acids: CASSAGQNYGYTF. CDR3 coding DNA: TGTGCCAGCTCAGCGGGACAGAACTATGGCTACACCTTC.

The chain recombines TRBV7-9 with TRBJ1-1; 7 bases fit TRBD1. V was pared by 4 bases and J by 4 bases, with 6 bases of the junction left unmatched. Germline values: CDR1 SEHNR, CDR2 FQNEAQ (reference sequence). The CDR3 is made up of 14 amino acids. DNA of the CDR3: TGTGCCAGCAGCTATTCACAGGGGAGCACTGAAGCTTTCTTT. Amino acids: CASSYSQGSTEAFF.

The rearrangement links TRBV6-5 to TRBJ1-2; D is undetermined. Germline assignment: CDR1 MNHEY and CDR2 SVGAGI. The CDR3 loop spans 16 amino acids. V was pared by 0 bases and J by 4 bases, with 15 bases between. The CDR3 nucleotides read TGTGCCAGCAGTTACTCGCCAGCCAACAGCTTCTATGGCTACACCTTC. It is translated as CASSYSPANSFYGYTF.

The gene calls are TRBV19 and TRBJ1-1, with D hard to call. Germline V lookup: CDR1 LNHDA, CDR2 SQIVND (reference sequence). CDR3 length: 12 amino acids. V was pared by 1 base and J by 10 bases, with 10 bases between. CDR3 bases: TGTGCCAGTAGTATAGCCGCGATTGGAGCTTTCTTT. It is translated as CASSIAAIGAFF.

V usage is TRBV18 and J usage is TRBJ2-7, with 8 bases matching TRBD2. The V and J ends lost 10 bases and 7 bases, in that order; junction bases with no gene match: 12. The CDR3 length is 13 residues. Germline values: CDR1 KGHSH, CDR2 LQKENI. For the CDR3, the DNA is TGTGCCACCCAAACGGGGGGGGCAAGGGAGCAGTACTTC. This translates into CATQTGGAREQYF.

J is TRBJ1-5 and V is TRBV28, with D possibly matching TRBD1 (5 bases). The CDR3 extends over 14 amino acids. Trimming took off 2 bases at V and 6 bases at J, with 11 bases between the two ends. Germline assignment: CDR1 MDHEN and CDR2 SYDVKM. CDR3 nucleotide sequence: TGTGCCAGCAGTTTAAGGGGCGGGGGTCAGCCCCAGCATTTT. Translation gives CASSLRGGGQPQHF.

The chain is built from TRBV5-1 and TRBJ2-1; D possibly corresponds to TRBD1 (5 bases). V lost 3 bases and J 8 bases, leaving 12 bases between the germline ends. Germline-derived CDR1 and CDR2 are SGHRS and YFSETQ. This CDR3 contains 13 residues. The CDR3 DNA reads as TGCGCCAGCAGCTCAGGGTCATCAGATGAGCAGTTCTTC. It specifies CASSSGSSDEQFF.

This clone appeared a single time. The chain is built from TRBV28 and TRBJ1-6; 8 bases map to TRBD1. The germline CDR1 and CDR2 sequences are MDHEN and SYDVKM. The ends lost 7 bases at V and 7 bases at J; junction bases unmatched: 9. This CDR3 region has 15 residues. The CDR3 loop is CASKAKDRANSPLHF. CDR3 coding DNA: TGTGCCAGCAAGGCAAAGGACAGGGCCAATTCACCCCTCCACTTT.

The V call is TRBV23-1, the J call TRBJ1-2; 9 bases fit TRBD1. TRBV23-1 falls under the ORF class, with uncertain function. The length of the CDR3 is 19 residues. J gave up 4 bases and V 0 bases, and 15 bases lay outside the gene matches. CDR3 nucleotide sequence: TGCGCCAGCAGTCAATCTTTGGCCCCGGACAGGGGATTCGGCTATGGCTACACCTTC. Translated: CASSQSLAPDRGFGYGYTF.

V is TRBV2 and J is TRBJ1-4; 7 bases line up with TRBD1. The length of the CDR3 is 13 residues. V trimming: 5 bases; J trimming: 8 bases; junction bases outside the gene matches: 5. Germline lookup yields CDR1 SNHLY and CDR2 FYNNEI. CDR3 loop: CASSRKGGEKLFF. CDR3 DNA sequence: TGTGCCAGCAGTCGGAAAGGGGGCGAAAAACTGTTTTTT.

The chain joins TRBV19 to TRBJ2-1; 13 nucleotides match TRBD2. V lost 5 bases, J lost 2 bases, and 12 bases stayed unmatched. CDR1 and CDR2 from the germline V gene are LNHDA and SQIVND (reference sequence). There are 19 residues in the CDR3. CDR3 DNA sequence: TGTGCCAGTAGTCCGATACTAGCGGGAGGGATCGGTGCCTACAATGAGCAGTTCTTC. Protein product: CASSPILAGGIGAYNEQFF.

This chain links TRBV6-5 with TRBJ1-4; no clear D gene. Germline lookup yields CDR1 MNHEY and CDR2 SVGAGI. V lost 10 bases and J lost 4, with 4 bases in between. The CDR3 length is 10 residues. The CDR3 DNA reads as TGTGCCACCTATAATGAAAAACTGTTTTTT. Translation gives CATYNEKLFF.

V is TRBV6-5 and J is TRBJ2-7, with a weak D call TRBD1 (6 bases). This CDR3 is 14 amino acids long. In germline, CDR1 is MNHEY, CDR2 SVGAGI. The V gene lost 2 bases and the J gene lost 4 bases, with 12 bases spanning the gap. In nucleotides, the CDR3 is TGTGCCAGCAGTTACGCTCCACAGGGATACGAGCAGTACTTC. It encodes CASSYAPQGYEQYF.

The rearrangement joins TRBV12-3 or TRBV12-4 to TRBJ2-1; D remains ambiguous. V was trimmed by 3 bases and J by 8 bases, leaving 8 bases between them. The CDR3 is 12 residues long. CDR3 DNA sequence: TGTGCCAGCAGTTTCGGTGTGTATGAGCAGTTCTTC. Translation gives CASSFGVYEQFF.

V gene TRBV2 combines with J gene TRBJ1-6, with 9 bases identical to TRBD1. The germline V gene has CDR1 SNHLY and CDR2 FYNNEI. The CDR3 is made up of 15 amino acids. Trimming removed 8 bases from V and 2 bases from J; junction bases left unmatched: 4. The CDR3 DNA reads as TGTGCCAGCGTCACAGGGGGCACCTATAATTCACCCCTCCACTTT. Amino acid sequence: CASVTGGTYNSPLHF. Complete variable domain (other parts from reference TRBV2 and TRBJ1-6): EPEVTQTPSHQVTQMGQEVILRCVPISNHLYFYWYRQILGQKVEFLVSFYNNEISEKSEIFDDQFSVERPDGSNFTLKIRSTKLEDSAMYFCASVTGGTYNSPLHFGNGTRLTVT.

The chain recombines TRBV3-1 (or the pseudogene TRBV3-2) with TRBJ1-1; a possible D gene is TRBD1 (5 bases). The CDR3 has 16 amino acids. Germline CDR1 reads LGHDT; CDR2 reads YNNKEL (reference sequence). Trimming took off 4 bases at V and 1 base at J, with 16 bases between the two ends. The CDR3: CASSRLGASRNTEAFF. For the CDR3, the DNA is TGTGCCAGCAGCCGTTTAGGGGCCTCCAGGAACACTGAAGCTTTCTTT.

This chain links TRBV7-2 with TRBJ1-5; 7 bases fit TRBD1. With V trimmed by 1 base and J by 6 bases, 6 bases remained unmatched. The CDR3 totals 15 residues. Germline-derived CDR1 and CDR2 are SGHTA and FQGNSA. The CDR3 here is CASSLEGASGQPQHF. The CDR3 nucleotides are TGTGCCAGCAGCTTAGAGGGGGCCAGCGGTCAGCCCCAGCATTTT.

V gene TRBV6-1 combines with J gene TRBJ1-6; 8 bases fit TRBD1. Germline lookup yields CDR1 MNHNS and CDR2 SASEGT. This CDR3 is built from 14 residues. V lost 3 bases, J lost 9 bases, and 4 bases stayed unmatched. The CDR3 sequence is CASSDDRGSSPLHF. CDR3 nucleotides: TGTGCCAGCAGTGACGACAGGGGAAGTTCACCCCTCCACTTT.

This chain connects TRBV2 to TRBJ1-1; a weak D match, TRBD1 (6 bases). The germline CDR1 and CDR2 sequences are SNHLY and FYNNEI. The V end lost 7 bases, the J end lost 7 bases, and 16 bases lay between the germline ends. This CDR3 has 13 residues. The DNA for the CDR3 is TGTGCCAGCACCGAGGCAGGGGTTGTTGAAGCTTTCTTT. Protein product: CASTEAGVVEAFF.

A few counts support this clone. The chain employs TRBV27 and TRBJ1-1; TRBD1 is a possible D gene (5 bases). The CDR3 runs to 16 residues. The ends were cut back, 2 bases at V and 1 base at J, with 14 bases in the middle. Germline values: CDR1 MNHEY, CDR2 SMNVEV (reference sequence). CDR3 in amino acids: CASSLTPTVGNTEAFF. CDR3 nucleotides: TGTGCCAGCAGTTTAACCCCGACAGTGGGGAACACTGAAGCTTTCTTT.